These 11 T cell receptor beta chains originate from one sample sequenced in a study of T cells in Graves' hyperthyroidism and ophthalmopathy. Amplification targeted TCR beta CDR3 regions from RNA transcripts. Primed by the HTBI set, a first-round RT-PCR was run on the TCR CDR3. TCRdb itself ran the multiplex PCR reads through MiXCR, one entry per CDR3 protein. Among fewer than 450,000 distinct CDR3 sequences listed, around 15% were seen once. Sequencing was done on a sample of blood. The source is a man aged 45 to 65 with Graves' ophthalmopathy.

V is TRBV14 and J is TRBJ2-1, with D tentatively TRBD2 (6 bases). The CDR3 has 17 amino acids. V gave up 0 bases and J gave up 2 bases, with 14 bases separating them. Germline CDR1 and CDR2: SGHDN and FVKESK. CDR3 amino acids: CASSQDPGTQTYNEQFF. Here the CDR3 DNA reads TGTGCCAGCAGCCAAGATCCCGGGACTCAAACCTACAATGAGCAGTTCTTC.

This clonotype was seen repeatedly, ten times or more. This chain connects TRBV5-1 to TRBJ2-1, with a possible D match to TRBD2 (5 bases). The CDR3 has 13 amino acids. Per the germline V gene, CDR1 is SGHRS and CDR2 is YFSETQ. V was clipped by 0 bases and J by 7 bases, with 8 bases between them. The DNA for the CDR3 is TGCGCCAGCAGCTTGGGAGCGGCAAATGAGCAGTTCTTC. It specifies CASSLGAANEQFF. The full variable domain, completed using reference TRBV5-1 and TRBJ2-1, is KAGVTQTPRYLIKTRGQQVTLSCSPISGHRSVSWYQQTPGQGLQFLFEYFSETQRNKGNFPGRFSGRQFSNSRSEMNVSTLELGDSALYLCASSLGAANEQFFGPGTRLTVL.

This clonotype has just a few counts. The chain employs TRBV5-4 and TRBJ1-2; 8 positions match TRBD1. Germline V CDR1 and CDR2: SGHNT, YYREEE (reference sequence). With V trimmed by 5 bases and J by 2 bases, 11 bases remained unmatched. The CDR3 contains 16 residues. This CDR3 reads CASSKQLTGANYGYTF. The DNA for the CDR3 is TGTGCCAGCAGTAAGCAATTGACAGGGGCCAACTATGGCTACACCTTC. Variable domain in full (rest from reference TRBV5-4 and TRBJ1-2): ETGVTQSPTHLIKTRGQQVTLRCSSQSGHNTVSWYQQALGQGPQFIFQYYREEENGRGNFPPRFSGLQFPNYSSELNVNALELDDSALYLCASSKQLTGANYGYTFGSGTRLTVV.

This clonotype came up a few times. The chain uses TRBV5-8 and TRBJ2-1, with 8 bases fitting TRBD1. The germline CDR1 and CDR2 sequences are SGHTS and YDEGEE. The CDR3 runs 15 residues. V lost 4 bases, J lost 7 bases, and 10 bases stayed unmatched. CDR3 region: CASSRDRGILNEQFF. CDR3 DNA: TGTGCCAGCAGCCGAGACAGGGGAATATTGAATGAGCAGTTCTTC.

In its sample, this clonotype was seen many times. The chain carries TRBV28 and TRBJ2-1, with D hard to call. This CDR3 spans 13 amino acids. V lost 8 bases to trimming and J lost 3 bases, with 11 bases between them. Germline lookup yields CDR1 MDHEN and CDR2 SYDVKM. The CDR3 DNA sequence: TGTGCCAGCTTCGGAGTAAACTACAATGAGCAGTTCTTC. It specifies CASFGVNYNEQFF.

This clonotype was recorded many times. The chain couples TRBV6-1 to TRBJ2-1; tentatively, D is TRBD2 (6 bases). CDR1 is MNHNS and CDR2 is SASEGT in the germline V gene. V lost 6 bases and J 8 bases, leaving 20 bases between the germline ends. This CDR3 has 15 residues. DNA for the CDR3: TGTGCCAGCAGACACCGGGACTCCGCTGGCTATGAGCAGTTCTTC. Translating it yields CASRHRDSAGYEQFF.

This clonotype was detected many times. The rearrangement joins TRBV12-3 or TRBV12-4 to TRBJ2-7; TRBD2 matches at 11 bases. Trimming at V came to 5 bases and at J to 7 bases, leaving 7 bases not matched to a gene. This CDR3 is 14 amino acids long. CDR3 residues: CASSIGTSGVEQYF. The CDR3 DNA reads TGTGCCAGCAGTATCGGGACTAGCGGAGTGGAGCAGTACTTC.

The chain joins TRBV19 to TRBJ1-2, with D tentatively TRBD1 (6 bases). Trimming left V 5 bases short and J 3 bases short, with 13 bases between. The CDR3 contains 14 residues. Germline V lookup: CDR1 LNHDA, CDR2 SQIVND (reference sequence). The DNA for the CDR3 is TGTGCCAGTAGTGAAACACAGGGCCACTATGGCTACACCTTC. Translation: CASSETQGHYGYTF.

The rearrangement links TRBV29-1 to TRBJ2-2; 12 bases are shared with TRBD2. There are 16 residues in the CDR3. V dropped 3 bases and J dropped 6; count of bases not matched to a gene: 8. CDR1 SQVTM and CDR2 ANQGSEA come from the germline V gene. The CDR3 reads CSVERLAGVVAGELFF. The CDR3 region has the DNA TGCAGCGTTGAGAGACTAGCGGGAGTAGTTGCCGGGGAGCTGTTTTTT.

In its sample, this clonotype was seen a few times. The chain carries TRBV29-1 and TRBJ1-2; possibly TRBD1 for D (5 bases). CDR3 length: 11 residues. CDR1 is SQVTM, CDR2 ANQGSEA, per germline. Between the trimmed V and J ends, which lost 2 bases and 6 bases, there was a span of 7 bases. As DNA, the CDR3 is TGCAGCGTTGAAATCAGGGATGGCTACACCTTC. Protein product: CSVEIRDGYTF.

This clonotype was seen ten or more times. The J gene is TRBJ2-5, the V gene TRBV14; TRBD2 aligns across 8 bases. This CDR3 region has 15 residues. With 2 bases clipped from V and 2 bases from J, the junction kept 4 bases outside the gene matches. Germline V gives CDR1 SGHDN, CDR2 FVKESK. CDR3 in amino acids: CASSQRSGGQETQYF. CDR3 in DNA: TGTGCCAGCAGCCAACGATCGGGGGGGCAAGAGACCCAGTACTTC.